One and the same sample provided the 18 T cell receptor beta chains below, sequenced in a study of T cells in Graves' hyperthyroidism and ophthalmopathy. There were TCR beta CDR3 regions amplified from RNA transcripts. An initial round of RT-PCR targeting the TCR CDR3 relied on the HTBI primer set. In TCRdb, the multiplex PCR reads were re-called with MiXCR into one record per CDR3 protein. The data contain 470,000 or so distinct CDR3 sequences, less than 25% of them singletons. The sequencing sample was made of blood. These receptors all come from a young man with Graves' hyperthyroidism.

This sequence joins TRBV5-6 and TRBJ1-1; D ambiguous. CDR1 is SGHDT and CDR2 is YYEEEE in the germline V gene. V lost 0 bases and J lost 6, with 18 bases in between. The CDR3 contains 16 residues. The CDR3 loop reads CASSLGQALSRPEAFF. CDR3 DNA: TGTGCCAGCAGCTTGGGTCAGGCCCTATCGCGCCCTGAAGCTTTCTTT.

This clonotype showed up many times. CDR3 in amino acids: CASSVQYSNQPQHF. Written as DNA, the CDR3 is TGTGCCAGCAGTGTGCAATATAGCAATCAGCCCCAGCATTTT. The rearrangement joins TRBV2 to TRBJ1-5; D gene ambiguous. V lost 4 bases and J 0 bases, leaving 7 bases between the germline ends. The germline V gene has CDR1 SNHLY and CDR2 FYNNEI. The CDR3 consists of 14 residues.

The chain links TRBV2 to TRBJ2-7; D unclear. Trimming cost V 3 bases and J 7 bases, with 10 bases left between them. This CDR3 region has 12 residues. CDR1 is SNHLY, CDR2 FYNNEI, per germline. In DNA form, the CDR3 reads TGTGCCAGCAGTGATGCCAACCGAGAGCAGTACTTC. Its protein is CASSDANREQYF.

This clonotype was seen repeatedly, ten times or more. The chain employs TRBV30 and TRBJ1-2; unclear D gene. V lost 4 bases, J lost 5 bases, and 5 bases lay in between. The CDR3 contains 10 residues. CDR1 and CDR2 (germline): GTSNPN, SVGIG (reference sequence). CDR3 sequence: CAWKGYGYTF. The CDR3 coding sequence is TGTGCCTGGAAGGGATATGGCTACACCTTC.

The chain links TRBV4-1 to TRBJ2-7; D not resolved. CDR1 is MGHRA, CDR2 YSYEKL, per germline. There are 14 residues in the CDR3. Trimming cost V 3 bases and J 1 base, with 10 bases left between them. CDR3 DNA sequence: TGCGCCAGCAGCCATTTGGTCTCTTCCTACGAGCAGTACTTC. Protein: CASSHLVSSYEQYF.

This rearrangement joins TRBV4-1 to TRBJ2-5; 10 nucleotides match TRBD2. This CDR3 region has 17 residues. V was pared by 0 bases and J by 5 bases, with 9 bases of the junction left unmatched. CDR1 and CDR2 from the germline V gene are MGHRA and YSYEKL. The CDR3 region is CASSQESGLAGDETQYF. CDR3 DNA: TGCGCCAGCAGCCAAGAATCCGGGCTAGCGGGGGACGAGACCCAGTACTTC.

Worth noting for this clonotype: A read error may be the cause here, since a much bigger clone is one base away. The rearrangement uses TRBV11-3 and TRBJ2-2; D might be TRBD2 (5 bases). The germline V gene encodes CDR1 SGHNT and CDR2 YENEEA. The CDR3 loop spans 14 amino acids. In nucleotides, the CDR3 is TGTGCCATCAGCTTGGGGAGCGAGGGCGGGGAGCTGTTTTTT. It codes for CAISLGSEGGELFF.

This sequence joins TRBV7-8 and TRBJ1-2; 7 positions agree with TRBD1. J lost 7 bases, V lost 3 bases, and 14 bases had no gene match. The CDR3 has 16 residues. CDR1 is SGHVS and CDR2 is FQNEAQ in the germline V gene. The CDR3 protein is CASSFFNRGPSAGYTF. CDR3 nucleotide sequence: TGTGCCAGCAGCTTTTTTAACAGGGGCCCTTCCGCTGGCTACACCTTC.

The chain recombines TRBV5-1 with TRBJ1-5; D is ambiguous. The CDR3 consists of 14 residues. Trimming removed 4 bases from V and 10 bases from J, with 18 bases in between. CDR1 is SGHRS, CDR2 YFSETQ, per germline. The chain's CDR3 is CASSLGPSFHPQHF. DNA for the CDR3: TGCGCCAGCAGCCTAGGACCCTCTTTCCATCCCCAGCATTTT.

Ten or more counts support this clonotype. The V and J genes are TRBV28 and TRBJ1-6; the match to TRBD1 covers 8 bases. Per the germline V gene, CDR1 is MDHEN and CDR2 is SYDVKM. The CDR3 runs to 14 residues. With 6 bases clipped from V and 10 bases from J, the junction kept 8 bases outside the gene matches. CDR3 nucleotide sequence: TGTGCCAGCAGCGGACAGGGTGTTCTCTCACCCCTCCACTTT. Translating it yields CASSGQGVLSPLHF.

This chain joins TRBV6-5 and TRBJ2-3, with 7 bases matching TRBD2. Germline V lookup: CDR1 MNHEY, CDR2 SVGAGI. This CDR3 region has 15 residues. After removal of 2 bases from V and 1 base from J, the junction contained 3 bases not matched to a gene. The CDR3 region has the DNA TGTGCCAGCAGTTACGCTCTAGCGGGCACAGATACGCAGTATTTT. It yields the protein CASSYALAGTDTQYF.

A few counts support this clonotype. The chain employs TRBV5-5 and TRBJ1-5; 9 bases are shared with TRBD1. This CDR3 comprises 16 residues. The junction had 4 bases not matched to a gene; V was cut back by 0 bases and J by 3 bases. Germline V gene data show CDR1 as SGHKS and CDR2 as YYEKEE (reference sequence). The CDR3, as DNA: TGTGCCAGCAGCTTGGTTGGGACAGGGATCAATCAGCCCCAGCATTTT. Its protein is CASSLVGTGINQPQHF.

In this sample, this clonotype turned up many times. This chain connects TRBV6-5 to TRBJ2-7; the D is unclear. The CDR3 extends over 13 amino acids. V was cut by 2 bases and J by 4 bases, with 9 bases left in between. Germline V gene lookup returns CDR1 MNHEY and CDR2 SVGAGI. CDR3 sequence: CASSYGRNYEQYF. Here the CDR3 DNA reads TGTGCCAGCAGTTACGGTCGGAATTACGAGCAGTACTTC.

In this sample, this clonotype turned up many times. The V and J genes are TRBV20-1 and TRBJ2-5; 13 nucleotides match TRBD2. The ends lost 2 bases at V and 8 bases at J; junction bases unmatched: 2. CDR3 size: 13 residues. Germline CDR1 reads DFQATT; CDR2 reads SNEGSKA (reference sequence). CDR3 loop: CSARRTSGGTQYF. DNA of the CDR3: TGCAGTGCTAGAAGGACTAGCGGGGGTACCCAGTACTTC.

This clonotype was found many times. This rearrangement joins TRBV2 to TRBJ1-2; tentatively, D is TRBD1 (5 bases). Germline assignment: CDR1 SNHLY and CDR2 FYNNEI. The CDR3 totals 14 residues. The V end was cut by 1 base, the J end by 7 bases, with 13 bases between. For the CDR3, the DNA is TGTGCCAGCAGTGAAGATGGGGGGGTCCCTGGCTACACCTTC. Protein: CASSEDGGVPGYTF.

This clonotype was counted between two and nine times. The V and J genes are TRBV5-6 and TRBJ2-7; D may be TRBD2 (5 bases). This CDR3 comprises 16 residues. CDR1 is SGHDT, CDR2 YYEEEE, per germline. V was clipped by 2 bases and J by 3 bases, with 18 bases between them. CDR3 nucleotide sequence: TGTGCCAGCAGCTTTCGGACCCTCTCGGGGTTCTACGAGCAGTACTTC. Amino acids: CASSFRTLSGFYEQYF.

At least ten counts were recorded for this clonotype. The CDR3 is CASSEARGGTGELFF. For the CDR3, the DNA is TGTGCCAGCAGTGAAGCGCGCGGAGGCACCGGGGAGCTGTTTTTT. The V and J genes are TRBV2 and TRBJ2-2, with a weak D call TRBD2 (5 bases). Between the trimmed V and J ends, which lost 0 bases and 4 bases, there was a span of 9 bases. This CDR3 spans 15 amino acids. CDR1 is SNHLY and CDR2 is FYNNEI in the germline V gene.

This clonotype was detected many times. The chain employs TRBV20-1 and TRBJ2-7, with D unclear. V lost 5 bases and J 3 bases, leaving 17 bases between the germline ends. The CDR3 totals 14 residues. Germline V gene sequence: CDR1 DFQATT, CDR2 SNEGSKA (reference sequence). The DNA of the CDR3 is TGCAGTGCTCCCGGGTCGCCTTGTGACTACGAGCAGTACTTC. It translates to CSAPGSPCDYEQYF.